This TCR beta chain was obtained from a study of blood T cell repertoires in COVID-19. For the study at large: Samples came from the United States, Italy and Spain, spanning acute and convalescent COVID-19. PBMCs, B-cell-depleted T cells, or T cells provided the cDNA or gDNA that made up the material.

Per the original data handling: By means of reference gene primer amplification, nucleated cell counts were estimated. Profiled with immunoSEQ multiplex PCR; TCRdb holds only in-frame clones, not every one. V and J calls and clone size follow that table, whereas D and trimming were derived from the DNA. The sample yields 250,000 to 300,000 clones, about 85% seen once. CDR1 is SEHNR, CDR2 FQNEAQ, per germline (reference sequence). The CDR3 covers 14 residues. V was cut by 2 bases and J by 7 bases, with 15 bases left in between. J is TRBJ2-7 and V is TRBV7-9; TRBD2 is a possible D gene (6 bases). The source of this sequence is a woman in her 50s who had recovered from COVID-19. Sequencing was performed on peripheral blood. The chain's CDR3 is CASSLLGRGMEQYF. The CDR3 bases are TGTGCCAGCAGCTTACTGGGCCGCGGGATGGAGCAGTACTTC.